This T cell receptor (beta chain) was observed in a study of regulatory T cells in long-lasting Graves disease. About the study: Graves' patients diagnosed newly had used antithyroid drugs under 3 months. General observations from the study: Relative to new patients (approximately 960), persistent patients exhibited greater sharing of public clonotypes (approximately 2,700). When disease was persistent, TRBV28, TRBJ1-2 and TRBJ2-5 were the favored segments.

This clonotype appeared a few times. The antigen remains undetermined. Time point reported: newly diagnosed GD, antithyroid drugs for less than 3 months. There was RNA extracted from PBMCs, and the TCR library was made from it. V was trimmed by 5 bases and J by 2 bases, leaving 12 bases between them. Germline assignment: CDR1 DFQATT and CDR2 SNEGSKA (reference sequence). This CDR3 is 13 amino acids long. CDR3 regions were amplified by Arm-PCR using iRepertoire HTBI primers to build TCR beta libraries. TCRdb independently ran MiXCR on the multiplex PCR reads; one entry per CDR3 protein. The sample lists 500,000 or so distinct CDR3 sequences; 14% were seen once. A further study also used this sample, focusing on T cells in Graves' hyperthyroidism and ophthalmopathy.

Sequenced material: peripheral blood mononuclear cells (PBMCs), taken at new diagnosis, from a patient treated with antithyroid drugs. The sequence derives from a woman in her forties or fifties with Graves disease. This chain connects TRBV20-1 to TRBJ1-2; D remains ambiguous. The CDR3 bases are TGCAGTGCTCCGCCCGCAGTGAACTATGGCTACACCTTC. As protein: CSAPPAVNYGYTF.